This TCR beta chain originates from a study of T-cell memory formation after mild COVID-19. This clonotype was counted many times. What it binds is unknown. From germline, CDR1 is MGHRA and CDR2 YSYEKL. The V segment lost 0 bases and the J segment 4 bases; nucleotides outside the gene matches: 5. The CDR3 length is 17 residues. It was 5'RACE with constant-segment primers that produced the TCR alpha and TCR beta cDNA libraries, which carried sample barcodes and UMIs. MiXCR was run by TCRdb on the 5' RACE reads, yielding one entry per CDR3 protein. The sample has roughly 620,000 distinct CDR3 sequences, roughly 17% seen once. Study results and caveats: Clones that shrank (day 15 to 85) were balanced CD4/CD8, whereas later expanders leaned CD4+. Specificity for SARS-CoV-2 was not confirmed among the second-wave clones peaking on day 37. Researchers report contracting CD4+ clones mostly in CM and EM, with CD8+ clones in EMRA.

The chain is built from TRBV4-1 and TRBJ2-2, with 10 nucleotides matching TRBD1. This TCR was sampled from an adult woman who had mild COVID-19 (a few samples of this study predate the infection). Cell type and time point are not known. Sequenced material: PBMCs or a T cell subset sorted from them (not recorded which). The CDR3 DNA sequence: TGCGCCAGCAGCCAAGATAGGGGGACAGGGGTCACCGGGGAGCTGTTTTTT. Residues: CASSQDRGTGVTGELFF.